A selection of T cell receptor beta chains follows, all from one sample in a study. Each CDR3 protein is one row after TCRdb ran MiXCR on the 5' RACE reads. Among tens of thousands of distinct CDR3 sequences listed, 15% to 20% were seen once. Sequencing was carried out using naive CD4+ T cells sorted from blood. All receptors derive from a female donor with breast cancer. Each CDR3 is given with its conserved first and last residue. A D gene is named only where the DNA matches it firmly. Clone size is shown for a subset of rows, as once, few, many or a class of expanded clone.

d_call j_call cdr3_length clone_size v_call cdr3_aa cdr3_nt
NA TRBJ1-3 16 NA TRBV20-1 CSASQADGRSGNTIYF TGCAGTGCTAGTCAGGCAGACGGACGCTCTGGAAACACCATATATTTT
NA TRBJ1-1 14 few TRBV5-1 CASSLGSRSTEAFF TGCGCCAGCAGCTTGGGATCGAGGAGCACTGAAGCTTTCTTT
NA TRBJ1-1 14 once TRBV5-1 CASSLARPFTEAFF TGCGCCAGCAGCTTGGCCCGTCCCTTCACTGAAGCTTTCTTT
NA TRBJ2-3 14 many TRBV6-2/TRBV6-3 CASSPSLGRDTQYF TGTGCCAGCAGCCCTTCCCTGGGGAGAGATACGCAGTATTTT
NA TRBJ2-5 17 NA TRBV20-1 CSASPPRSGELQETQYF TGCAGTGCTAGCCCGCCTAGAAGCGGTGAGCTCCAAGAGACCCAGTACTTC
NA TRBJ1-1 14 few TRBV6-5 CASRPPMGRTEAFF TGTGCCAGCAGGCCCCCGATGGGGCGCACTGAAGCTTTCTTT
TRBD1 TRBJ2-7 11 NA TRBV29-1 CSASDRDRPHF TGCAGCGCCTCAGACCGGGACAGGCCGCACTTC
NA TRBJ2-3 12 few TRBV15 CATSRYPDTQYF TGTGCCACCAGCAGATATCCAGATACGCAGTATTTT
NA TRBJ2-4 13 few TRBV5-1 CASRNLAKNIQYF TGCGCCAGCCGAAATTTAGCCAAAAACATTCAGTACTTC
TRBD1 TRBJ1-1 13 many TRBV5-1 CASSNRQGTEAFF TGCGCCAGCAGCAACAGACAGGGCACTGAAGCTTTCTTT
TRBD1 TRBJ2-7 12 many TRBV5-1 CASSSGQGEQYF TGCGCCAGCAGCTCCGGACAGGGCGAGCAGTACTTC
NA TRBJ2-5 12 NA TRBV5-1 CASSSGLKTQYF TGCGCCAGCAGCTCCGGTTTGAAGACCCAGTACTTC
NA TRBJ2-2 14 few TRBV12-3/TRBV12-4 CASSLRDYTGELFF TGTGCCAGCAGTTTACGGGACTACACCGGGGAGCTGTTTTTT
NA TRBJ1-5 16 few TRBV7-8 CASSFGGPQNPQPQHF TGTGCCAGCAGCTTTGGGGGCCCTCAAAACCCCCAGCCCCAGCATTTT
NA TRBJ2-4 13 few TRBV11-2 CASSHNQRTLQYF TGTGCCAGCAGCCACAACCAGCGAACTCTTCAGTACTTC